This record looks at one T cell receptor (beta chain) sequence and its context. The table lists this clone with a few counts. No cognate antigen has been identified for it. Base qualities are missing; no much larger clone stands one base away. Sequences LNHNV (CDR1) and YYDKDF (CDR2) are obtained from the germline V gene (reference sequence). The germline V and J ends show losses of 0 bases and 10 bases respectively, and no gene match explains 2 bases of the junction. CDR3 length: 13 amino acids, cysteine to phenylalanine. Only the CDR3 DNA is retained, 39 bases long and in frame from the first base. This sample was included in a study of blood T cell repertoires in COVID-19 (dated by TCRdb to 2020 to 2022). For the study in its entirety: Samples from collaborators originated in the United States, Italy and Spain and spanned both the acute and convalescent phases of COVID-19. The prospective study material was composed of cDNA or gDNA derived from T cells, B-cell-depleted T cells, or PBMCs. Subjects who had been exposed to COVID-19, were actively infected with it, or had recovered from it provided the deeply sampled blood TCRbeta repertoires that made up the dataset. A freely available public database, intended as a resource for researchers studying the immune response to SARS-CoV-2, is where the repertoires were released. The samples were drawn from the first 160 participants of the ongoing ImmuneRACE study and from 1,254 subjects provided by 6 global collaborators. Nearly every sample came with metadata listing a de-identified subject ID, COVID-19 status, age in years and sex. Where available, HLA class I and class II types were taken from metadata supplied by the sample provider and were not determined by assay-based typing.

Collaborating institutions collected whole blood in K2EDTA tubes following their own protocols. Collaborator samples were shipped for TCRbeta analysis as frozen whole blood, isolated PBMCs, or DNA extracted from either sample type. TCRbeta CDR3 regions were amplified from genomic DNA using the immunoSEQ Assay, a bias-controlled multiplex PCR. The paper's processing steps were these. The number of nucleated cells in each sample was estimated from the amplification of reference gene primers within the assay. Sequence reads were collapsed and filtered to measure the absolute abundance of every unique TCRbeta CDR3 rearrangement. For each sample, productive Simpson clonality was calculated as the square root of Simpson's diversity index over productive rearrangements. In its TCRdb copy, this immuneACCESS table keeps in-frame sequences only and misses some clones. Where compared with another copy, unresolved V genes explain less than half of these, and the others have no known cause. V, J and clone size derive from that table, while D and trimming were established from the DNA sequence. This sample has about 140,000 clones in its table, and approximately 85% of those were observed once. The ten largest account for 2.5% to 3% of the sample.

Paper-wide results and their limitations: The quantity of clinical and demographic metadata differed by source and by participant and was supplied without curation.

In this chain, TRBV15 is recombined with TRBJ1-3, with 8 bases in between that match TRBD1. The source is a man aged 50 to 60 with acute or convalescent COVID-19. Sequenced input: peripheral blood. This receptor has the CDR3 CATSRETGGTIYF. Read as DNA, the sequence is TGTGCCACCAGCAGAGAAACAGGGGGTACCATATATTTT.